Listed here are 23 T cell receptor beta chains from one sample, sequenced in a study of vaccination effects on CD4 cells after COVID-19. Sequencing was performed with immunoSEQ multiplex PCR; in TCRdb, only in-frame clones are kept and a portion is missing. The sample consists of around 26,000 clones, 75% to 80% of them appearing once. For these TCRs, the target antigens are not known. Before sequencing, viral peptide pools were used by the ViraFEST assay to expand antigen-specific CD4+ T cells. Investigators separated out CD4+ T cells once around 9 days of culture had passed. The individual was infected with SARS-CoV-2 between March and December 2020, as confirmed by PCR. The sequencing used CD4+ T cells from PBMCs cultured with HCoV-NL63 spike peptides, collected before COVID-19 vaccination. All receptors derive from a human donor who had a prior SARS-CoV-2 infection.

The V and J genes are TRBV4-3 and TRBJ2-5; the D is unclear. V lost 3 bases and J lost 1, with 12 bases in between. The CDR3 totals 15 residues. Per germline, CDR1 LGHNA and CDR2 YSLEER. CDR3: CASSQALASQETQYF. The CDR3 coding sequence is TGCGCCAGCAGCCAGGCCCTTGCCAGCCAAGAGACCCAGTACTTC.

A few counts support this clone. In DNA, the CDR3 is TGTGCCAGCAGTTCACCGGGACAGGGTATCCCCGGGGAGCTGTTTTTT. It specifies CASSSPGQGIPGELFF. The chain uses TRBV6-5 and TRBJ2-2; 9 nucleotides line up with TRBD1. CDR1 MNHEY and CDR2 SVGAGI come from the germline V gene. Germline trimming cut 4 bases from V and 6 bases from J; bases unmatched to any gene: 9. The length of the CDR3 is 16 residues.

This chain uses TRBV6-4 with TRBJ1-2, with a weak D call TRBD1 (6 bases). CDR3 size: 13 residues. Trimming took off 5 bases at V and 4 bases at J, with 11 bases between the two ends. Germline lookup yields CDR1 MRHNA and CDR2 SNTAGT. The CDR3 DNA reads TGTGCCAGCAGTCTGGGACATCTCTATGGCTACACCTTC. Amino acid sequence: CASSLGHLYGYTF.

This clone has only one observation. The V gene is TRBV9, the J gene TRBJ1-2; TRBD1 is a possible D gene (6 bases). Germline values: CDR1 SGDLS, CDR2 YYNGEE. V lost 0 bases and J 4 bases, leaving 13 bases between the germline ends. CDR3 length: 15 amino acids. CDR3 sequence (DNA): TGTGCCAGCAGCGTAGCAGGGGTGCGCAGCTATGGCTACACCTTC. This sequence encodes CASSVAGVRSYGYTF.

This clone has a single count. CDR3 sequence (DNA): TGCAGTGCTAGTCGCTTGGGACTACGCACAGATACGCAGTATTTT. Protein sequence: CSASRLGLRTDTQYF. The chain recombines TRBV20-1 with TRBJ2-3; 7 bases align to TRBD2. Germline loops: CDR1 DFQATT, CDR2 SNEGSKA (reference sequence). CDR3 length equals 15 residues. After removal of 3 bases from V and 1 base from J, the junction contained 7 bases not matched to a gene.

V is TRBV28 and J is TRBJ1-2, with no clear D. Germline CDR1 is MDHEN and CDR2 is SYDVKM. This CDR3 is 13 amino acids long. V lost 7 bases and J 3 bases, leaving 12 bases between the germline ends. This CDR3 is CASTPGPYYGYTF. The DNA of the CDR3 is TGTGCCAGCACTCCGGGCCCGTACTATGGCTACACCTTC.

The J gene is TRBJ1-2, the V gene TRBV19; D call uncertain. Germline CDR1 is LNHDA and CDR2 is SQIVND (reference sequence). V gave up 3 bases and J gave up 3 bases, with 14 bases separating them. This CDR3 has 15 residues. Written as DNA, the CDR3 is TGTGCCAGTAGTATCGCGCCGGAGAGATACTATGGCTACACCTTC. Amino acids: CASSIAPERYYGYTF.

This clone was observed a single time. At one end, the junction sequence differs from germline, possibly due to a read error. This chain links TRBV7-7 with TRBJ2-2, with D perhaps given as TRBD1 or TRBD2 (5 bases each). The CDR3 loop spans 17 amino acids. Germline CDR1 SSHAT, CDR2 FNYEAQ (reference sequence). The CDR3 loop reads CASSSAPGTASTGELFF. The CDR3, as DNA: TGTGCTAGCAGCTCAGCTCCCGGGACCGCGAGCACCGGGGAGCTGTTTTTT.

This chain joins TRBV4-1 and TRBJ2-2; TRBD1 or TRBD2 may be the D gene (5 bases each). V lost 5 bases and J 9 bases, leaving 19 bases between the germline ends. The CDR3 totals 15 residues. Germline values: CDR1 MGHRA, CDR2 YSYEKL. In DNA, the CDR3 is TGCGCCAGCAGCGACCGGGACGACTCTCTTAGGGAGCTGTTTTTT. It specifies CASSDRDDSLRELFF.

This clone was seen only once. CDR3 amino acids: CASSRDRGYLNYGYTF. DNA of the CDR3: TGCGCCAGCAGCCGAGACAGGGGCTATTTAAACTATGGCTACACCTTC. V usage is TRBV4-1 and J usage is TRBJ1-2; TRBD1 matches 8 bases. Losses at the gene ends were 4 bases for V and 2 bases for J; bases not matched to a gene: 9. Germline V CDR1 and CDR2: MGHRA, YSYEKL. The CDR3 consists of 16 residues.

The genes are TRBV7-2 and TRBJ2-7, with 8 positions matching TRBD2. Germline CDR1 SGHTA, CDR2 FQGNSA. Losses at the gene ends were 2 bases for V and 3 bases for J; bases not matched to a gene: 3. This CDR3 is 14 amino acids long. The CDR3 nucleotides read TGTGCCAGCAGCTTACAGCGGGGGATCTACGAGCAGTACTTC. It translates to CASSLQRGIYEQYF.

J is TRBJ2-5 and V is TRBV19; TRBD1 matches 7 bases. CDR3 length: 13 residues. The V gene end was trimmed by 6 bases and the J gene end by 6 bases; junction bases not matched to a gene: 7. The germline V gene encodes CDR1 LNHDA and CDR2 SQIVND (reference sequence). DNA of the CDR3: TGTGCCAGTAGCCCAGACAGGGTTAAGACCCAGTACTTC. The encoded protein is CASSPDRVKTQYF.

This chain uses TRBV5-1 with TRBJ2-7, with D possibly matching TRBD2 (5 bases). Germline values: CDR1 SGHRS, CDR2 YFSETQ. Trimming removed 6 bases from V and 5 bases from J, with 15 bases in between. The CDR3 sequence is 13 residues long. The DNA for the CDR3 is TGCGCCAGCAAGCGGACCCTCGGGGACGAGCAGTACTTC. Translating gives CASKRTLGDEQYF.

This chain uses TRBV25-1 with TRBJ1-6, with 8 bases lining up with TRBD1. Germline V gene data show CDR1 as MGHDK and CDR2 as SYGVNS. This CDR3 has 14 amino acids. Trimming at V came to 4 bases and at J to 9 bases, leaving 5 bases not matched to a gene. The CDR3 region is CASSVTGEVSPLHF. CDR3 sequence (DNA): TGTGCCAGCAGTGTGACAGGGGAGGTTTCACCCCTCCACTTT.

This clone was seen a few times. This rearrangement joins TRBV6-5 to TRBJ1-5, with D hard to call. This CDR3 region has 15 residues. The germline gives CDR1 MNHEY, CDR2 SVGAGI. V gave up 0 bases and J gave up 4 bases, with 10 bases separating them. CDR3 sequence (DNA): TGTGCCAGCAGTTACTCTGCCAGGAGAAATCAGCCCCAGCATTTT. It specifies CASSYSARRNQPQHF.

The CDR3 sequence is CASSQELEETQYF. The CDR3 nucleotides read TGCGCCAGCAGCCAAGAATTGGAGGAGACCCAGTACTTC. The chain employs TRBV4-3 and TRBJ2-5; no firm D call. The CDR3 is 13 residues long. V was cut by 0 bases and J by 5 bases, with 7 bases left in between. Germline lookup yields CDR1 LGHNA and CDR2 YSLEER.

This chain joins TRBV5-4 and TRBJ2-3; D is unresolved. CDR1 is SGHNT, CDR2 YYREEE, per germline (reference sequence). The CDR3 spans 14 residues. The V end was cut by 6 bases, the J end by 3 bases, with 14 bases between. The CDR3 sequence is CASNRGSTTDTQYF. CDR3 sequence (DNA): TGTGCCAGCAATCGCGGTAGCACTACAGATACGCAGTATTTT.

The chain joins TRBV7-9 to TRBJ2-5; 9 nucleotides align to TRBD2. Trimming took 3 bases from V and 5 from J; bases not matched to a gene: 7. The CDR3 covers 15 residues. Germline V CDR1 and CDR2: SEHNR, FQNEAQ (reference sequence). The CDR3 region is CASSLEGGRGETQYF. The DNA of the CDR3 is TGTGCCAGCAGCTTGGAGGGCGGGAGGGGGGAGACCCAGTACTTC.

The CDR3, as DNA: TGTGCCAGCAGCCAGAACCAGGGATATGATGGCTACACCTTC. Translated: CASSQNQGYDGYTF. The J gene is TRBJ1-2, the V gene TRBV5-8; D may be TRBD1 (5 bases). Trimming removed 4 bases at V and 6 bases at J, with 16 bases between. The germline gives CDR1 SGHTS, CDR2 YDEGEE. The CDR3 loop spans 14 amino acids.

The V and J genes are TRBV19 and TRBJ2-5; 9 positions match TRBD2. V shed 5 bases and J 3 bases; nucleotides not matched to a gene: 10. Germline assignment: CDR1 LNHDA and CDR2 SQIVND (reference sequence). The CDR3 has 16 residues. DNA of the CDR3: TGTGCCAGTAGTCCCGGGACTAGCTGGGTGGAAGAGACCCAGTACTTC. Encoded protein: CASSPGTSWVEETQYF.

The chain couples TRBV4-2 to TRBJ2-6; 7 bases are a match to TRBD1. Looked up from germline, CDR1 is LGHNA and CDR2 is YNFKEQ. The CDR3 length is 20 residues. The J segment lost 3 bases and the V segment lost 4 bases, leaving 18 bases of the junction unmatched. The CDR3 DNA reads as TGTGCCAGCAGCCTCCCCGGACAGGCAACACGATGGGGTGGGGCCAACGTCCTGACTTTC. It is translated as CASSLPGQATRWGGANVLTF.

Only one count was recorded for this clone. In this CDR3 the conserved last residue, phenylalanine or tryptophan, is missing, so a read error is likely. The DNA is omitted, as the CDR3 cannot be located on it reliably, and the CDR3 follows TCRdb's listing. The chain uses TRBV7-9 and TRBJ2-7. The CDR3 contains 8 residues when both ends are counted. Germline CDR1 and CDR2: SEHNR and FQNEAQ (reference sequence). The CDR3 loop reads CASSLGPI.

The CDR3, as DNA: TGTGCCAGTAGGACCGGGGGATCTGGAAACACCATATATTTT. Translated: CASRTGGSGNTIYF. The gene calls are TRBV19 and TRBJ1-3, with a possible D match to TRBD1 (5 bases). The germline V gene has CDR1 LNHDA and CDR2 SQIVND (reference sequence). The CDR3 has 14 amino acids. The V gene lost 6 bases and the J gene lost 1 base, with 10 bases spanning the gap.